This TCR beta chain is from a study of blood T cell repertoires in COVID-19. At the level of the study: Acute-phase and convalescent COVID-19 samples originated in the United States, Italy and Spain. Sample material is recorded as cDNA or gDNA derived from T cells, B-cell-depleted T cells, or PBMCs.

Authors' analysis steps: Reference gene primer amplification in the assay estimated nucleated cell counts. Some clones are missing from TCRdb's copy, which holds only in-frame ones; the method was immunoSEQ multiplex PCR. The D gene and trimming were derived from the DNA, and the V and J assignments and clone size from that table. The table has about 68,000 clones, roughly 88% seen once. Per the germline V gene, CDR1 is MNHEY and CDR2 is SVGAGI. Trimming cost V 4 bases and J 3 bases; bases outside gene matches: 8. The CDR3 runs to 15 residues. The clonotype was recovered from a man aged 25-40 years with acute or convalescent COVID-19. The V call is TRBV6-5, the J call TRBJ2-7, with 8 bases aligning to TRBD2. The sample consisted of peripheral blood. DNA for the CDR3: TGTGCCAGCAGTTCCAACCGGGGACTAGTCTACGAGCAGTACTTC. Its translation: CASSSNRGLVYEQYF.